This T cell receptor (beta chain) is from a study of CD8+CD57+ T cells in acquired aplastic anemia. Overall study results and limits: The same twenty-nine CD8+ CDR3 sequences occurred in patients and in controls. Significance was not reached for CD8+ Simpson's diversity between patients and controls.

TCR beta VDJ and CDR3 profiles were obtained from a genomic DNA template. A single record per CDR3 protein comes from TCRdb applying MiXCR to the reads. Here the sample spans about 160,000 distinct CDR3 sequences, 40% to 60% being singletons. Germline CDR1 and CDR2: SGHTA and FQGNSA. CDR3 length: 15 amino acids. Trimming removed 0 bases at V and 3 bases at J, with 12 bases between. Before being chosen for sequencing, patients had shown CD8+CD57+ cell expansion by flow cytometry. Severe acquired aplastic anemia was present in every patient. Patients were treatment-naive when blood was sampled. This clonotype has at least ten counts. The antigen remains unidentified.

This TCR derives from a human donor with aplastic anemia. The sequencing input was sorted CD4+, CD8+, or CD8+CD57+ T cells (not recorded which) from PBMCs. The chain combines TRBV7-2 with TRBJ2-7; no reliable D call. The CDR3 DNA follows: TGTGCCAGCAGCTTAGCGCAAGGGATACACTACGAGCAGTACTTC. Its protein product is CASSLAQGIHYEQYF.